One sample yielded the 17 T cell receptor beta chains listed below, sequenced in a study of response to subunit inactivated influenza vaccine. TCRdb re-analysed the RT-PCR reads in MiXCR, keeping a single row per CDR3 protein. The data show 650,000 to 800,000 distinct CDR3 sequences, around 18% seen once. The specimen comprised PBMCs from blood, sampled less than 6 days after vaccination. These receptors were collected from a man aged 45-65 years who received an inactivated influenza vaccine.

V is TRBV30 and J is TRBJ2-7; D ambiguous. Germline V gives CDR1 GTSNPN, CDR2 SVGIG (reference sequence). This CDR3 is 14 amino acids long. V was trimmed by 0 bases and J by 3 bases, leaving 12 bases between them. Written as DNA, the CDR3 is TGTGCCTGGAGTGTAGATACCCAGTTCTACGAGCAGTACTTC. It is translated as CAWSVDTQFYEQYF.

This clonotype was observed a handful of times. The V call is TRBV7-9, the J call TRBJ2-5; 12 nucleotides line up with TRBD2. The ends lost 1 base at V and 4 bases at J; junction bases unmatched: 1. Germline lookup yields CDR1 SEHNR and CDR2 FQNEAQ (reference sequence). The CDR3 sequence is 15 residues long. In nucleotides, the CDR3 is TGTGCCAGCAGCTTAGGGACTAGCGGGGCAGAGACCCAGTACTTC. Residues: CASSLGTSGAETQYF. Full variable domain (rest looked up from reference TRBV7-9 and TRBJ2-5): DTGVSQNPRHKITKRGQNVTFRCDPISEHNRLYWYRQTLGQGPEFLTYFQNEAQLEKSRLLSDRFSAERPKGSFSTLEIQRTEQGDSAMYLCASSLGTSGAETQYFGPGTRLLVL.

The chain links TRBV6-1 to TRBJ2-1, with 11 bases fitting TRBD2. This CDR3 comprises 13 residues. V was pared by 6 bases and J by 7 bases, with 2 bases of the junction left unmatched. The V gene's germline CDR1 is MNHNS and CDR2 SASEGT. The CDR3 DNA sequence: TGTGCCAGCAGCCGACTAGCGGGGAATGAGCAGTTCTTC. The encoded protein is CASSRLAGNEQFF.

The gene calls are TRBV7-2 and TRBJ1-3; D gene uncertain. This CDR3 comprises 14 residues. Germline V lookup: CDR1 SGHTA, CDR2 FQGNSA. Deletions cut 6 bases from V and 2 bases from J, with 11 bases between. The DNA for the CDR3 is TGTGCCAGCAGTCCCGGCCGACCTGGAAACACCATATATTTT. It encodes CASSPGRPGNTIYF.

Only a few counts were recorded for this clonotype. The chain links TRBV12-3 or TRBV12-4 to TRBJ2-7, with TRBD2 matching over 12 bases. V lost 6 bases, J lost 2 bases, and 2 bases stayed unmatched. The CDR3 is made up of 14 amino acids. The CDR3 nucleotides are TGTGCCAGCAGACTAGCGGGGGGTGCCTACGAGCAGTACTTC. Translating gives CASRLAGGAYEQYF.

V usage is TRBV27 and J usage is TRBJ2-1; 8 bases fit TRBD1. V gave up 8 bases and J gave up 5 bases; unmatched junction bases: 8. The CDR3 covers 14 residues. Germline assignment: CDR1 MNHEY and CDR2 SMNVEV (reference sequence). CDR3 residues: CASSRTGWNNEQFF. The CDR3 DNA follows: TGTGCCAGCTCCAGGACAGGGTGGAACAATGAGCAGTTCTTC.

The V gene is TRBV30, the J gene TRBJ2-5; a possible D gene is TRBD2 (6 bases). The germline V gene has CDR1 GTSNPN and CDR2 SVGIG (reference sequence). V lost 1 base and J 0 bases, leaving 9 bases between the germline ends. CDR3 length: 14 residues. The chain's CDR3 is CAWSARGNQETQYF. Here the CDR3 DNA reads TGTGCCTGGAGTGCGCGGGGCAACCAAGAGACCCAGTACTTC.

This clonotype was picked up a small number of times. CDR3 sequence: CASSPLSSTGGRDEQFF. In nucleotides, the CDR3 is TGTGCCAGCAGCCCCCTTTCGTCAACGGGAGGTCGGGATGAGCAGTTCTTC. The J gene is TRBJ2-1, the V gene TRBV7-3; the match to TRBD2 covers 7 bases. The germline gives CDR1 SGHTA, CDR2 FQGTGA. The CDR3 sequence is 17 residues long. After removal of 5 bases from V and 8 bases from J, the junction contained 18 bases not matched to a gene.

V and J are TRBV9 and TRBJ1-6; D gene ambiguous. Germline CDR1 and CDR2: SGDLS and YYNGEE. This CDR3 region has 14 residues. Trimming pared 2 bases from V and 5 bases from J, leaving 8 bases between. The chain's CDR3 is CASSVGQDNSPLHF. CDR3 bases: TGTGCCAGCAGCGTTGGCCAGGATAATTCACCCCTCCACTTT.

This clonotype has more than one count but fewer than ten. The chain joins TRBV11-2 to TRBJ1-2; TRBD1 might be the D (5 bases). Looked up from germline, CDR1 is SGHAT and CDR2 is FQNNGV. V shed 5 bases and J shed 3 bases, with 19 bases lying between them. This CDR3 has 16 amino acids. The CDR3 DNA reads TGTGCCAGCAGCATTACCCGCGCAGGGCTGGACTATGGCTACACCTTC. This encodes CASSITRAGLDYGYTF.

There are a few counts of this clonotype. This rearrangement joins TRBV15 to TRBJ1-4; unclear D gene. V was cut by 1 base and J by 1 base, with 4 bases left in between. Germline CDR1 and CDR2: LNHNV and YYDKDF (reference sequence). CDR3 length: 14 amino acids. The CDR3, as DNA: TGTGCCACCAGCAGAGGTCAAACTAATGAAAAACTGTTTTTT. It translates to CATSRGQTNEKLFF.

The chain links TRBV29-1 to TRBJ2-4; TRBD1 agrees at 9 bases. CDR3 length equals 14 residues. V shed 2 bases and J 6 bases; nucleotides not matched to a gene: 5. Germline V CDR1 and CDR2: SQVTM, ANQGSEA. The CDR3 DNA sequence: TGCAGCGTTGAATTGGACAGGGGCCCAAACATTCAGTACTTC. Translation gives CSVELDRGPNIQYF.

This chain links TRBV21-1 with TRBJ2-4; the D segment call TRBD1 is taken from the table without a DNA check. TRBV21-1 is listed as a pseudogene. This CDR3 has 20 amino acids. This CDR3 reads CASSKARGTGATLAGNIQYF. In DNA, the CDR3 is TGTGCCAGCAGCAAAGCGCGTGGGACAGGGGCGACACTAGCCGGGAACATTCAGTACTTC.

This sequence joins TRBV9 and TRBJ1-6, with TRBD1 as a possible D gene (6 bases). V lost 3 bases to trimming and J lost 0 bases, with 13 bases between them. The CDR3 is made up of 17 amino acids. Per the germline V gene, CDR1 is SGDLS and CDR2 is YYNGEE. CDR3 DNA: TGTGCCAGCAGCGCCCACAGGGTTAGCTCCTATAATTCACCCCTCCACTTT. Amino acids: CASSAHRVSSYNSPLHF.

This clonotype showed up just a few times. The rearrangement links TRBV29-1 to TRBJ2-5; perhaps TRBD2 as D (6 bases). CDR1 is SQVTM, CDR2 ANQGSEA, per germline. The ends were cut back, 0 bases at V and 0 bases at J, with 11 bases in the middle. The CDR3 totals 15 residues. CDR3 DNA: TGCAGCGTTGAAGATTGGGCTAGCGACCAAGAGACCCAGTACTTC. This gives the protein CSVEDWASDQETQYF.

The V call is TRBV4-2, the J call TRBJ2-7; the D gene is possibly TRBD1 (7 bases). The CDR3 loop spans 18 amino acids. Trimming took off 0 bases at V and 0 bases at J, with 18 bases between the two ends. Germline CDR1 reads LGHNA; CDR2 reads YNFKEQ. The CDR3 nucleotides read TGTGCCAGCAGCCAAGATGGGAGGACAGGCACCGGCTCCTACGAGCAGTACTTC. Translation: CASSQDGRTGTGSYEQYF.

The chain employs TRBV5-1 and TRBJ2-1; the D gene is possibly TRBD2 (6 bases). The germline gives CDR1 SGHRS, CDR2 YFSETQ. V was shortened by 2 bases and J by 5 bases, with 20 bases between the two germline ends. This CDR3 is built from 17 residues. CDR3 sequence reads: CASSFWGRRVWDNEQFF. CDR3 DNA: TGCGCCAGCAGCTTCTGGGGAAGGAGGGTTTGGGACAATGAGCAGTTCTTC.